These T cell receptor beta chains were read from a single sample in a study of blood T cell repertoires in COVID-19. Here immunoSEQ multiplex PCR was the method, and the copy in TCRdb shows in-frame clones only, minus some. Here the sample spans 100,000 or so clones, approximately 90% being singletons. The source material was peripheral blood. The source of these receptors is a human donor with active COVID-19. The donor label of this sample is uncertain. Both conserved end residues are part of each CDR3. A D gene is named only where the DNA matches it firmly. Part of the rows lack a size; the others show once, few, many or a class for expanded clones.

abundance,j_gene,d_gene,v_gene,CDR3aa,CDR3nt
NA,TRBJ2-1,NA,TRBV7-6,CASSSGLGGSYNEQFF,TGTGCCAGCAGCTCGGGACTCGGGGGCTCCTACAATGAGCAGTTCTTC
NA,TRBJ2-4,NA,TRBV5-6,CASSPWVRAVAKNIQYF,TGTGCCAGCAGCCCCTGGGTGAGGGCTGTAGCCAAAAACATTCAGTACTTC
once,TRBJ2-7,TRBD1,TRBV14,CASSRQGIGDEQYF,TGTGCCAGCAGCCGACAGGGTATCGGGGACGAGCAGTACTTC
NA,TRBJ1-2,TRBD1,TRBV29-1,CSVKGDRDYGYTF,TGCAGCGTTAAGGGGGACAGGGATTATGGCTACACCTTC
NA,TRBJ2-5,NA,TRBV9,CASRKVGRKETQYF,TGTGCCAGCAGGAAGGTGGGGAGGAAAGAGACCCAGTACTTC
NA,TRBJ1-2,NA,TRBV11-2,CASSLGSGTPAYYGYTF,TGTGCCAGCAGCTTAGGATCCGGGACACCAGCTTACTATGGCTACACCTTC
NA,TRBJ1-4,TRBD1,TRBV5-1,CASSPPGTAWNEKLFF,TGCGCCAGCAGCCCCCCCGGGACAGCTTGGAATGAAAAACTGTTTTTT
NA,TRBJ1-1,TRBD1,TRBV19,CASSIDGTGKGAAFF,TGTGCCAGTAGTATAGACGGGACAGGGAAGGGAGCGGCTTTCTTT
few,TRBJ2-7,TRBD1,TRBV19,CASSRGQGLYEQYF,TGTGCCAGTAGTAGGGGACAGGGACTCTACGAGCAGTACTTC
NA,TRBJ2-1,TRBD2,TRBV11-3,CASSLGAIAGGHNEQFF,TGTGCCAGCAGCTTAGGAGCGATAGCGGGGGGGCACAATGAGCAGTTCTTC
once,TRBJ2-7,NA,TRBV11-3,CASSFVTGGEQYF,TGTGCCAGCAGCTTTGTTACGGGTGGAGAGCAGTACTTC
once,TRBJ1-2,NA,TRBV19,CASSPSGVGYGYTF,TGTGCCAGTAGTCCCTCAGGGGTCGGCTATGGCTACACCTTC
NA,TRBJ1-2,TRBD1,TRBV5-4,CASSLAPGTGRYGYTF,TGTGCCAGCAGCCTCGCCCCCGGGACAGGGCGCTATGGCTACACCTTC
NA,TRBJ2-1,NA,TRBV9,CASSVKAGWGNEQFF,TGTGCCAGCAGCGTCAAAGCGGGTTGGGGGAATGAGCAGTTCTTC
NA,TRBJ1-1,TRBD1,TRBV28,CASSLGSGQGAAEAFF,TGTGCCAGCAGTTTAGGGTCGGGACAGGGGGCCGCTGAAGCTTTCTTT
NA,TRBJ2-1,NA,TRBV6-1,CASSEKGLGFLGDNEQFF,TGTGCCAGCAGTGAAAAGGGTCTGGGATTCCTGGGAGACAATGAGCAGTTCTTC
NA,TRBJ2-5,NA,TRBV9,CASSRGIQETQYF,TGTGCCAGCAGCAGGGGAATCCAAGAGACCCAGTACTTC
once,TRBJ1-2,NA,TRBV5-6,CASSLSGFSNYGYTF,TGTGCCAGCAGCTTGTCCGGGTTCTCTAACTATGGCTACACCTTC
NA,TRBJ1-3,TRBD1,TRBV3-1/TRBV3-2,CASSQHPGQGSGNTIYF,TGTGCCAGCAGCCAACACCCGGGACAGGGATCAGGAAACACCATATATTTT
NA,TRBJ1-1,NA,TRBV14,CASSQDGVGVAGTEAFF,TGTGCCAGCAGCCAAGATGGGGTAGGGGTGGCGGGGACTGAAGCTTTCTTT
NA,TRBJ2-7,NA,TRBV19,CASSMGAGTYEQYF,TGTGCCAGTAGTATGGGGGCAGGGACCTACGAGCAGTACTTC
NA,TRBJ2-2,NA,TRBV14,CASSRFGVADPGELFF,TGTGCCAGCAGCCGATTCGGGGTGGCAGACCCCGGGGAGCTGTTTTTT
once,TRBJ1-2,NA,TRBV21-1,CASSKESPRDGYTF,TGTGCCAGCAGCAAAGAAAGTCCCCGGGATGGCTACACCTTC
NA,TRBJ2-5,TRBD2,TRBV19,CASSIAGSGGAETQYF,TGTGCCAGTAGTATAGCAGGTAGCGGGGGGGCAGAGACCCAGTACTTC
NA,TRBJ2-7,TRBD1,TRBV18,CASSPLDRGISYEQYF,TGTGCCAGCTCACCCTTGGACAGGGGGATATCCTACGAGCAGTACTTC
NA,TRBJ1-4,TRBD1,TRBV18,CASSPRQGYNEKLFF,TGTGCCAGCTCACCACGACAGGGCTATAATGAAAAACTGTTTTTT
NA,TRBJ1-1,NA,TRBV5-4,CASSLRGNPEAFF,TGTGCCAGCAGCTTGAGAGGGAACCCTGAAGCTTTCTTT
NA,TRBJ2-1,NA,TRBV9,CASSVRDSLNEQFF,TGTGCCAGCAGCGTCCGGGACTCCTTAAATGAGCAGTTCTTC
NA,TRBJ1-6,NA,TRBV2,CASSEALGSSYNSPLHF,TGTGCCAGCAGTGAAGCGCTAGGCAGCTCCTATAATTCACCCCTCCACTTT
NA,TRBJ2-7,NA,TRBV6-5,CASRQSIGAHEQYF,TGTGCCAGCCGACAGTCTATAGGTGCGCACGAGCAGTACTTC
NA,TRBJ1-1,NA,TRBV4-1,CASSQANWEFTEAFF,TGCGCCAGCAGCCAGGCAAACTGGGAGTTCACTGAAGCTTTCTTT
once,TRBJ1-5,TRBD1,TRBV24-1,CATSDLTGDGNQPQHF,TGTGCCACCAGTGATTTGACAGGGGATGGCAATCAGCCCCAGCATTTT
NA,TRBJ1-4,NA,TRBV19,CASNRQGGDEKLFF,TGTGCCAGTAACCGGCAGGGAGGAGATGAAAAACTGTTTTTT
NA,TRBJ2-5,TRBD1,TRBV14,CASSPLDRGQETQYF,TGTGCCAGCAGCCCTTTAGACAGGGGGCAAGAGACCCAGTACTTC
NA,TRBJ2-1,TRBD2,TRBV3-1/TRBV3-2,CASSLTAGGLSEQFF,TGTGCCAGCAGCCTCACAGCGGGGGGGCTTAGTGAGCAGTTCTTC
NA,TRBJ2-5,TRBD1,TRBV24-1,CATSSSGGQETQYF,TGTGCCACCAGTTCCTCAGGGGGCCAAGAGACCCAGTACTTC
NA,TRBJ1-5,TRBD1,TRBV2,CASRKAGGDQPQHF,TGTGCCAGCAGGAAGGCAGGGGGCGATCAGCCCCAGCATTTT
NA,TRBJ2-2,TRBD1,TRBV4-1,CASSQRPPGGGTNTGELFF,TGCGCCAGCAGCCAAAGACCCCCAGGGGGCGGAACGAACACCGGGGAGCTGTTTTTT
NA,TRBJ2-5,NA,TRBV5-4,CASSPRQGLIETQYF,TGTGCCAGCAGCCCGAGGCAGGGGTTGATAGAGACCCAGTACTTC
NA,TRBJ1-4,NA,TRBV7-2,CASSLYAGEKLFF,TGTGCCAGCAGCTTATACGCGGGTGAAAAACTGTTTTTT
NA,TRBJ1-6,TRBD1,TRBV13,CASSSPGQNNSPLHF,TGTGCCAGCAGCTCACCGGGACAGAATAATTCACCCCTCCACTTT
NA,TRBJ1-5,TRBD1,TRBV6-2/TRBV6-3,CASSFGTGMGLSNQPQHF,TGTGCCAGCAGTTTTGGGACAGGGATGGGCCTTAGCAATCAGCCCCAGCATTTT
once,TRBJ1-1,NA,TRBV6-1,CASSEASEAFF,TGTGCCAGCAGTGAAGCCTCGGAAGCTTTCTTT
NA,TRBJ2-1,TRBD1,TRBV24-1,CATSDPRQGANNEQFF,TGTGCCACCAGTGATCCAAGACAGGGGGCGAATAATGAGCAGTTCTTC
NA,TRBJ2-7,TRBD2,TRBV14,CASSPNGGGLSYEQYF,TGTGCCAGCAGCCCCAACGGGGGGGGCCTTTCCTACGAGCAGTACTTC
NA,TRBJ2-7,NA,TRBV2,CASSVNRGEQYF,TGTGCCAGCAGTGTAAATCGGGGCGAGCAGTACTTC